This TCR beta chain was profiled in a study of cytomegalovirus exposure and HLA in healthy donors. This clone was counted between two and nine times. As yet, its antigen is unknown. CDR1 and CDR2 (germline): MDHEN, SYDVKM. The ends lost 2 bases at V and 9 bases at J; junction bases unmatched: 9. The length of the CDR3 is 15 residues. Study results and limitations: The study listed 150 to 200 cytomegalovirus-associated TCR beta chains.

Use of 60 Vbeta and 13 Jbeta primers characterized the PCR. Here immunoSEQ multiplex PCR was the method, and the copy in TCRdb shows in-frame clones only, minus some. This table holds around 110,000 clones, around 60% found once. Sequenced material: PBMCs. This chain joins TRBV28 and TRBJ2-1; 8 positions match TRBD2. The origin of this receptor is a woman aged 35 to 49 in good health and CMV-seropositive. CDR3 coding DNA: TGTGCCAGCAGTTTAGGGGGGACTAGTGGGAGTGAGCAGTTCTTC. It codes for CASSLGGTSGSEQFF.